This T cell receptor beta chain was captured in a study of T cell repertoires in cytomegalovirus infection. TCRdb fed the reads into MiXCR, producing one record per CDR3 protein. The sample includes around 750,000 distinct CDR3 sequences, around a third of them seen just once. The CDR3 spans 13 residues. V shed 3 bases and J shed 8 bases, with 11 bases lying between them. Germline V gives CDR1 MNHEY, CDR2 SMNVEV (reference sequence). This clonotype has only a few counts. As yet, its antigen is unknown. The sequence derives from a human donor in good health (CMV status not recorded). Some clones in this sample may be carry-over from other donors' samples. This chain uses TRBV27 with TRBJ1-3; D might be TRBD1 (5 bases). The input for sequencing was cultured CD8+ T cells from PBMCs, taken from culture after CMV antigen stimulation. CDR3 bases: TGTGCCAGCAGTTTCCAGGGCGGGGACACCATATATTTT. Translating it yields CASSFQGGDTIYF.